This T cell receptor beta chain stems from a study of CD8+ T cells in alopecia areata. RNA was extracted and reverse transcribed into cDNA as the sequencing template. Some clones are missing from TCRdb's copy, which holds only in-frame ones; the method was immunoSEQ multiplex PCR. The data contain 200,000 to 250,000 clones, approximately 65% of them singletons. This clone occurred a few times. Treatment noted: oral pan-JAK inhibitor, 5-10 mg twice daily. The CDR3 extends over 14 amino acids. Germline values: CDR1 SGHTA, CDR2 FQGNSA. Trimming pared 7 bases from V and 0 bases from J, leaving 10 bases between.

The clonotype originates from a human donor with alopecia areata. The sample in question was CD4+ T cells sorted from blood, obtained at week 44, from a patient treated with tofacitinib. The genes are TRBV7-2 and TRBJ2-1, with a possible D match to TRBD2 (6 bases). CDR3 region: CASTSGSSYNEQFF. The CDR3 nucleotides read TGTGCCAGCACCTCCGGGAGCTCCTACAATGAGCAGTTCTTC. Variable domain in full (rest from reference TRBV7-2 and TRBJ2-1): GAGVSQSPSNKVTEKGKDVELRCDPISGHTALYWYRQSLGQGLEFLIYFQGNSAPDKSGLPSDRFSAERTGGSVSTLTIQRTQQEDSAVYLCASTSGSSYNEQFFGPGTRLTVL.